This section outlines one T cell receptor (beta chain) sequence together with its context. Clones were sequenced by immunoSEQ multiplex PCR, and TCRdb holds only the in-frame ones, with some missing. In the table there are about 85,000 clones, 80% to 95% of which are singletons. This record belongs to a study of T cell changes during pregnancy in multiple sclerosis. This TCR came from a female donor with multiple sclerosis, enrolled in a pregnancy study. Sample: peripheral blood, taken in the first trimester of pregnancy.

The CDR3 here is CASSDFGGQLTEAFF. CDR3 DNA sequence: TGTGCCAGTAGTGATTTCGGGGGGCAGTTGACTGAAGCTTTCTTT. This chain joins TRBV19 and TRBJ1-1; D is possibly TRBD1 (6 bases). This CDR3 is built from 15 residues. V dropped 5 bases and J dropped 5 bases, with 18 bases sitting between them. CDR1 is LNHDA, CDR2 SQIVND, per germline (reference sequence).